The present TCR beta chain was sequenced within a study of blood T cell repertoires in COVID-19. Turning to the study itself: Sources were T cells, B-cell-depleted T cells, or PBMCs; the material itself was cDNA or gDNA.

CDR3 length: 17 residues. Trimming took 3 bases from V and 0 from J, leaving 16 bases between them. CDR1 is LGHNA, CDR2 YNFKEQ, per germline. This clone was detected once. Profiled with immunoSEQ multiplex PCR; TCRdb holds only in-frame clones, not every one. The sample includes 250,000 to 300,000 clones, around nine tenths of them seen just once. The sequenced sample consisted of peripheral blood. V and J are TRBV4-2 and TRBJ2-3; D is perhaps TRBD1 (8 bases). The sequence was collected from a woman in her 30s with COVID-19, enrolled during active disease. The CDR3: CASSQEQGGTSTDTQYF. The CDR3 DNA follows: TGTGCCAGCAGCCAGGAACAGGGGGGGACTAGCACAGATACGCAGTATTTT.